This T cell receptor (beta chain) derives from a study of Graves' ophthalmopathy and Graves' hyperthyroidism. Whole-study findings and limits: Blood samples also showed most expanded thyroid clonotypes exceeding 0.001 frequency.

V gave up 2 bases and J gave up 4 bases; unmatched junction bases: 10. The germline V gene encodes CDR1 SNHLY and CDR2 FYNNEI. CDR3 length: 16 residues. Included hyperthyroidism patients were aged 18 to 65 and newly diagnosed (under 2 months' duration). This clonotype was recorded a few times. Its antigen is currently unknown. Using RNA transcripts, the TCR beta CDR3 regions were amplified. Amplification began with first-round RT-PCR using HTBI primers, then second-round multiplex PCR was performed. TCRdb itself ran the multiplex PCR reads through MiXCR, one entry per CDR3 protein. The sample holds about 1.2 million distinct CDR3 sequences, approximately 35% seen once.

J is TRBJ1-2 and V is TRBV2; 7 bases align to TRBD1. This clonotype was sampled from an adult man with Graves' hyperthyroidism. Sequencing was performed on peripheral blood or thyroid tissue (not recorded which). The DNA for the CDR3 is TGTGCCAGCAGTGAACTATCGGCAGGGGGTGTCTATGGCTACACCTTC. Translated: CASSELSAGGVYGYTF. Based on the CDR3 plus reference TRBV2 and TRBJ1-2, the full variable domain is EPEVTQTPSHQVTQMGQEVILRCVPISNHLYFYWYRQILGQKVEFLVSFYNNEISEKSEIFDDQFSVERPDGSNFTLKIRSTKLEDSAMYFCASSELSAGGVYGYTFGSGTRLTVV.